What follows is one T cell receptor (beta chain) and its context. Unique molecular identifiers were incorporated during preparation of the TCRbeta library. Via MiXCR, TCRdb re-called the PCR reads, giving one row per CDR3 protein. The repertoire holds 200,000 to 300,000 distinct CDR3 sequences, with approximately 24% as singletons. The sample is drawn from a study of T-cell reconstitution after alpha-beta-depleted transplantation in children. The CDR3 loop spans 15 amino acids. The V gene lost 3 bases and the J gene lost 5 bases, with 17 bases spanning the gap. Sequencing was performed on PBMCs, mostly from graft donor cells, taken 360 days after TCRalphabeta/CD19-depleted stem cell transplant. The rearrangement links TRBV12-3 or TRBV12-4 to TRBJ2-7, with D perhaps TRBD1 (5 bases). This receptor was obtained from a female patient between 2 and 10 years old who had a stem cell transplant for congenital amegakaryocytic thrombocytopenia, so the T cells may come from the graft donor. This CDR3 is CASSFLPTVFDEQYF. In nucleotides, the CDR3 is TGTGCCAGCAGTTTTCTCCCGACAGTTTTCGACGAGCAGTACTTC.